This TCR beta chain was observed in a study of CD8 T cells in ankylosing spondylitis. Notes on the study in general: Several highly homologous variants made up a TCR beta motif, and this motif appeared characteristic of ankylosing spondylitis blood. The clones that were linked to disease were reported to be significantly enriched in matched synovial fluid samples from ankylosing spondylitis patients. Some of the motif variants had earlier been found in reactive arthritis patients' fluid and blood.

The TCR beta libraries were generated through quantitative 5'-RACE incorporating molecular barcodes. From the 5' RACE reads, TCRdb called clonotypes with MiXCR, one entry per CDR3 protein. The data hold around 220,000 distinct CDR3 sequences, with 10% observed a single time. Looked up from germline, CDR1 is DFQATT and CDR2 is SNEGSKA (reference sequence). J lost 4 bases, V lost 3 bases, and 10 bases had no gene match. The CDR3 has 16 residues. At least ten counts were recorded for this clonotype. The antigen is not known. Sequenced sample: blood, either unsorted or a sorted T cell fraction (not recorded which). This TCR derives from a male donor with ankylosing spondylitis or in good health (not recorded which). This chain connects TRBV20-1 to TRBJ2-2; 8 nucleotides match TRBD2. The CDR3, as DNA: TGCAGTGCTAGGGTTAGCGGGACCCCGAGCACCGGGGAGCTGTTTTTT. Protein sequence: CSARVSGTPSTGELFF.